This entry concerns a single T cell receptor beta chain. Its target is unknown. These data originate in a study of T cell clonotyping in hematopoietic cell transplantation. Clones were read by immunoSEQ multiplex PCR, and TCRdb kept only the in-frame ones, dropping some. The sample has 6,000 or so clones, roughly 89% seen once. General study findings and limits: Recipient TCR diversity dropped after transplant; expanded clonotypes rose from day 30 to 180. Broader posttransplant TCR repertoire diversity was predicted by graft donor and pretransplant recipient Inverse Simpson Index values.

Here the sequenced sample was peripheral blood mononuclear cells, taken 100 days after allogeneic stem cell transplant. This receptor was obtained from a female patient in her forties or fifties who had an allogeneic stem cell transplant from a related donor, so the T cells may come from the graft donor. Some clones in this sample may be carry-over from other donors' samples.

CDR3 loop: CASSLDRGLGNTIYF. The CDR3 DNA sequence: TGCGCCAGCAGCCTCGACAGGGGCTTGGGGAACACCATATATTTT. V usage is TRBV4-1 and J usage is TRBJ1-3; 8 bases line up with TRBD1. V lost 4 bases, J lost 7 bases, and 9 bases stayed unmatched. The CDR3 is made up of 15 amino acids. Germline V gives CDR1 MGHRA, CDR2 YSYEKL.